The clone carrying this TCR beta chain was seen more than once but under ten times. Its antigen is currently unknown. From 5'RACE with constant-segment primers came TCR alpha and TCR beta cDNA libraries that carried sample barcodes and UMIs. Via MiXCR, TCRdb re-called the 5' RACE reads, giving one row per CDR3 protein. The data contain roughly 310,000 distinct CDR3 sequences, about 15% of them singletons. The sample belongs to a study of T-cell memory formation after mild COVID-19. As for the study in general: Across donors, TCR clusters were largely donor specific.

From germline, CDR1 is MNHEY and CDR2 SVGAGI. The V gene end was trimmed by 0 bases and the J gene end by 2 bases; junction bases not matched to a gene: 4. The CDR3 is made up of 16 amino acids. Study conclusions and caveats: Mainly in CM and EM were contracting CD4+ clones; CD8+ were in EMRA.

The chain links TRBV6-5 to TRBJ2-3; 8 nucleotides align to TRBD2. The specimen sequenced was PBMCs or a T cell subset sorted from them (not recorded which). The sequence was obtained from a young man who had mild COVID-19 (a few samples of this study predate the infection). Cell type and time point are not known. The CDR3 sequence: CASSYSPGGLTDTQYF. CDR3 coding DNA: TGTGCCAGCAGTTACTCCCCGGGGGGGCTCACAGATACGCAGTATTTT.